The 13 T cell receptor beta chains given below trace back to one sample, sequenced in a study of Graves' ophthalmopathy and Graves' hyperthyroidism. Scientists amplified the TCR beta CDR3 regions from RNA transcripts. After a first-round RT-PCR with HTBI primers, a second-round multiplex PCR was run. MiXCR, run by TCRdb on the multiplex PCR reads, gives a single entry per CDR3 protein. Of around 1.1 million distinct CDR3 sequences listed, about 35% are singletons. Sequenced material: peripheral blood or thyroid tissue (not recorded which). These receptors were collected from an adult man with Graves' hyperthyroidism.

This chain uses TRBV7-9 with TRBJ1-5; 9 bases are shared with TRBD1. The length of the CDR3 is 12 residues. Unmatched junction bases numbered 1, after V lost 4 bases and J lost 9 bases. CDR1 is SEHNR and CDR2 is FQNEAQ in the germline V gene (reference sequence). The CDR3 spells CASSSGQGPQHF. In DNA, the CDR3 is TGTGCCAGCAGCTCGGGACAGGGGCCCCAGCATTTT. The whole variable domain, filled in from reference TRBV7-9 and TRBJ1-5, reads DTGVSQNPRHKITKRGQNVTFRCDPISEHNRLYWYRQTLGQGPEFLTYFQNEAQLEKSRLLSDRFSAERPKGSFSTLEIQRTEQGDSAMYLCASSSGQGPQHFGDGTRLSIL.

As to this clonotype: Mismatch with germline at one junction end may stem from a read error. V usage is TRBV6-5 and J usage is TRBJ1-6; TRBD1 might be the D (5 bases). This CDR3 region has 14 residues. Germline CDR1 MNHEY, CDR2 SVGAGI. CDR3 nucleotides: TGTGCCAGCAGCCCAGTCCCGGGACCTTCATCCCTCCACTTT. As protein: CASSPVPGPSSLHF.

This clonotype has a count of ten or more. The chain has TRBV4-3 and TRBJ1-1; D call uncertain. Germline assignment: CDR1 LGHNA and CDR2 YSLEER. The V gene lost 4 bases and the J gene lost 2 bases, with 8 bases spanning the gap. The CDR3 consists of 13 residues. CDR3 residues: CASSRTRNTEAFF. The CDR3 nucleotides are TGCGCCAGCAGCCGCACGCGAAACACTGAAGCTTTCTTT.

This clonotype has only a few counts. This chain uses TRBV6-5 with TRBJ1-2; D uncertain. The CDR3 is 15 residues long. Deletions cut 5 bases from V and 4 bases from J, with 17 bases between. Germline CDR1 MNHEY, CDR2 SVGAGI. The CDR3 spells CASSPGLGVGYGYTF. The CDR3 coding sequence is TGTGCCAGCAGTCCTGGTCTCGGGGTTGGCTATGGCTACACCTTC.

With respect to this clonotype: A much bigger clone sits one base away, suggesting this may be a read error. This rearrangement joins TRBV20-1 to TRBJ2-7; the D is unclear. Trimming stripped 6 bases from V and 1 base from J, with 16 bases between. Germline CDR1 is DFQATT and CDR2 is SNEGSKA (reference sequence). This CDR3 comprises 14 residues. CDR3 in DNA: TGCAGTGCCACTGCACCTCACCTATCCTACGAGCAGTACTTC. Its protein product is CSATAPHLSYEQYF.

The chain carries TRBV20-1 and TRBJ1-6; TRBD1 matches at 7 bases. The CDR3 contains 15 residues. With V trimmed by 6 bases and J by 4 bases, 9 bases remained unmatched. Germline-derived CDR1 and CDR2 are DFQATT and SNEGSKA (reference sequence). CDR3 residues: CSASSRGQYNSPLHF. As DNA, the CDR3 is TGCAGTGCCAGCAGTCGGGGACAGTATAATTCACCCCTCCACTTT.

The sample holds a few counts of this clonotype. The V and J genes are TRBV7-9 and TRBJ1-2; tentatively, D is TRBD1 (5 bases). Germline V lookup: CDR1 SEHNR, CDR2 FQNEAQ (reference sequence). CDR3 length equals 14 residues. V lost 5 bases and J lost 5, with 15 bases in between. CDR3 residues: CASSHRGTGYGYTF. The DNA of the CDR3 is TGTGCCAGCAGCCATCGTGGGACGGGGTATGGCTACACCTTC.

The chain joins TRBV7-9 to TRBJ1-6, with D maybe TRBD1 (6 bases). V shed 8 bases and J shed 4 bases, with 12 bases lying between them. Germline-derived CDR1 and CDR2 are SEHNR and FQNEAQ (reference sequence). The CDR3 contains 14 residues. The CDR3 loop is CASAGHRYNSPLHF. CDR3 nucleotide sequence: TGTGCCAGCGCGGGACACCGATATAATTCACCCCTCCACTTT.

The table lists this clonotype with a few counts. J is TRBJ2-7 and V is TRBV5-8; D gene uncertain. The germline CDR1 and CDR2 sequences are SGHTS and YDEGEE. The CDR3 totals 15 residues. V was shortened by 2 bases and J by 1 base, with 13 bases between the two germline ends. The CDR3 DNA sequence: TGTGCCAGCAGCTTTAGGACGGTCACATCCTACGAGCAGTACTTC. It yields the protein CASSFRTVTSYEQYF. Full variable domain (rest looked up from reference TRBV5-8 and TRBJ2-7): EAGVTQSPTHLIKTRGQQATLRCSPISGHTSVYWYQQALGLGLQFLLWYDEGEERNRGNFPPRFSGRQFPNYSSELNVNALELEDSALYLCASSFRTVTSYEQYFGPGTRLTVT.

The chain couples TRBV18 to TRBJ2-7, with no clear D. Germline V gene data show CDR1 as KGHSH and CDR2 as LQKENI. The CDR3 extends over 14 amino acids. V gave up 3 bases and J gave up 2 bases, with 11 bases separating them. DNA for the CDR3: TGTGCCAGCTCACCGATCCCCGCAGCCTACGAGCAGTACTTC. Protein sequence: CASSPIPAAYEQYF.

This chain connects TRBV5-1 to TRBJ2-7, with D possibly called TRBD1 or TRBD2 (5 bases each). The V gene lost 4 bases and the J gene lost 2 bases, with 16 bases spanning the gap. The length of the CDR3 is 15 residues. CDR1 is SGHRS, CDR2 YFSETQ, per germline. The CDR3 region is CASSPEGVGAYEQYF. The DNA of the CDR3 is TGCGCCAGCAGCCCTGAAGGGGTGGGGGCCTACGAGCAGTACTTC. The entire variable domain, with the rest obtained from reference TRBV5-1 and TRBJ2-7, is as follows: KAGVTQTPRYLIKTRGQQVTLSCSPISGHRSVSWYQQTPGQGLQFLFEYFSETQRNKGNFPGRFSGRQFSNSRSEMNVSTLELGDSALYLCASSPEGVGAYEQYFGPGTRLTVT.

The sample holds many counts of this clonotype. The V gene is TRBV5-1, the J gene TRBJ2-7, with D perhaps matching TRBD1 (5 bases). CDR3 length: 15 residues. Trimming took off 2 bases at V and 1 base at J, with 13 bases between the two ends. Germline loops: CDR1 SGHRS, CDR2 YFSETQ. The CDR3 reads CASSFRQGRSYEQYF. The CDR3 DNA follows: TGCGCCAGCAGCTTCAGGCAGGGAAGATCCTACGAGCAGTACTTC.

The V gene is TRBV29-1, the J gene TRBJ1-4, with D possibly matching TRBD1 (5 bases). The germline gives CDR1 SQVTM, CDR2 ANQGSEA. The CDR3 extends over 11 amino acids. With 8 bases removed from V and 10 bases from J, the gap between germline ends came to 14 bases. The CDR3 DNA reads as TGCAGCTTAGTGGGGACGGTAAAACTGTTTTTT. Translation gives CSLVGTVKLFF.